The subject of this entry is one TCR beta chain. The antigen is not known. The CDR3 is made up of 12 amino acids. The V end lost 7 bases, the J end lost 8 bases, and 17 bases lay between the germline ends. Germline V gene lookup returns CDR1 GTSNPN and CDR2 SVGIG (reference sequence). The data originate from a study of OX40 agonist ivuxolimab in advanced cancers. This table comes from immunoSEQ multiplex PCR, and its TCRdb copy is limited to in-frame clones, with some not included. The data hold about 100,000 clones, with about 86% observed a single time. General study points: Part of the nonresponder group also had normalized T-cell clonal expansion that was low.

This TCR derives from an adult with an advanced solid tumor such as melanoma, head and neck, liver or kidney cancer. Specimen: CD4+ or CD8+ T cells sorted from blood, collected in a trial of the OX40 agonist ivuxolimab. V gene TRBV30 combines with J gene TRBJ1-2; weak D call: TRBD1 (6 bases). CDR3 sequence: CAYTDRSFGYTF. CDR3 DNA: TGTGCCTATACGGACAGATCATTCGGCTACACCTTC.